Below are 14 T cell receptor beta chains sequenced from a single sample in a study of T cells after yellow fever vaccination. TCRdb analysed the 5' RACE reads with MiXCR anew, one entry per CDR3 protein. The data hold 300,000 to 350,000 distinct CDR3 sequences, with 4% observed a single time. The sample was PBMCs, taken 5 days after the yellow fever booster vaccination. The receptors shown here come from a man younger than 35 who received the YFV17D yellow fever vaccine.

This chain joins TRBV19 and TRBJ2-1; 9 nucleotides align to TRBD1. The J segment lost 3 bases and the V segment lost 5 bases, leaving 5 bases of the junction unmatched. Per the germline V gene, CDR1 is LNHDA and CDR2 is SQIVND (reference sequence). There are 15 residues in the CDR3. The CDR3 protein is CASSSDRGFYNEQFF. In DNA form, the CDR3 reads TGTGCCAGTAGTTCCGACAGGGGGTTCTACAATGAGCAGTTCTTC.

The rearrangement uses TRBV20-1 and TRBJ2-1; TRBD2 agrees at 8 bases. This CDR3 comprises 16 residues. V lost 4 bases and J lost 3; bases outside the gene matches: 11. Per the germline V gene, CDR1 is DFQATT and CDR2 is SNEGSKA (reference sequence). The CDR3 bases are TGCAGTGCTAACCGACCCGAGCGGGGGAACTACAATGAGCAGTTCTTC. Translating gives CSANRPERGNYNEQFF.

This clonotype was counted a few times. The chain recombines TRBV6-2 or TRBV6-3 with TRBJ2-7; D remains unclear. There are 13 residues in the CDR3. Per germline, CDR1 MNHEY and CDR2 SVGEGT. V was trimmed by 3 bases and J by 0 bases, leaving 6 bases between them. CDR3 residues: CASSYVRSYEQYF. The CDR3 nucleotides read TGTGCCAGCAGTTATGTCCGCTCCTACGAGCAGTACTTC.

Worth noting for this clonotype: Compared with germline, one end of the junction differs, possibly owing to a read error. The chain joins TRBV29-1 to TRBJ2-2; D is unresolved. The CDR3 covers 14 residues. Germline V CDR1 and CDR2: SQVTM, ANQGSEA. The CDR3 coding sequence is TGCAGCGTTGTGGTCAGGAAAAACAGCGGGGAGCTGTTTTTT. Translating gives CSVVVRKNSGELFF.

J is TRBJ2-7 and V is TRBV5-1, with D possibly matching TRBD1 (6 bases). CDR1 is SGHRS and CDR2 is YFSETQ in the germline V gene. V was pared by 0 bases and J by 5 bases, with 18 bases between. The CDR3 runs to 16 residues. The CDR3 DNA sequence: TGCGCCAGCAGCTTGGACTCGAACAGGGTTGCCAACGAGCAGTACTTC. Translation gives CASSLDSNRVANEQYF.

The CDR3 loop reads CASSQDTVGLDTQYF. Written as DNA, the CDR3 is TGCGCCAGCAGCCAAGATACTGTAGGTCTAGATACGCAGTATTTT. The chain couples TRBV4-1 to TRBJ2-3; unclear D gene. V was shortened by 0 bases and J by 5 bases, with 12 bases between the two germline ends. Germline values: CDR1 MGHRA, CDR2 YSYEKL. The CDR3 totals 15 residues.

This clonotype has more than one count but fewer than ten. The chain carries TRBV7-2 and TRBJ2-4; D is ambiguous. V was clipped by 5 bases and J by 6 bases, with 14 bases between them. Looked up from germline, CDR1 is SGHTA and CDR2 is FQGNSA. The CDR3 runs to 14 residues. This CDR3 is CASSAVGRRNIQYF. DNA of the CDR3: TGTGCCAGCAGCGCCGTGGGCAGAAGAAACATTCAGTACTTC. The full variable domain, rest sourced from reference TRBV7-2 and TRBJ2-4, is GAGVSQSPSNKVTEKGKDVELRCDPISGHTALYWYRQSLGQGLEFLIYFQGNSAPDKSGLPSDRFSAERTGGSVSTLTIQRTQQEDSAVYLCASSAVGRRNIQYFGAGTRLSVL.

This chain connects TRBV7-2 to TRBJ1-2; no definite D call. Germline lookup yields CDR1 SGHTA and CDR2 FQGNSA. The CDR3 loop spans 12 amino acids. V lost 4 bases and J lost 5, with 8 bases in between. The CDR3 DNA follows: TGTGCCAGCAGCTCAGGTTCTTATGGCTACACCTTC. Protein sequence: CASSSGSYGYTF.

This clonotype was seen ten or more times. This chain connects TRBV20-1 to TRBJ2-1; D unclear. This CDR3 is 12 amino acids long. With 7 bases removed from V and 9 bases from J, the gap between germline ends came to 16 bases. From germline, CDR1 is DFQATT and CDR2 SNEGSKA (reference sequence). The CDR3 DNA follows: TGCAGTGGTCGGGCTGGCGACGGTGAGCAGTTCTTC. Its translation: CSGRAGDGEQFF.

This clonotype occurred many times. The chain has TRBV15 and TRBJ1-2; a weak D match, TRBD1 (6 bases). The CDR3 extends over 16 amino acids. V was clipped by 1 base and J by 3 bases, with 15 bases between them. Germline V gives CDR1 LNHNV, CDR2 YYDKDF (reference sequence). CDR3 sequence: CATSRVAGAGDYGYTF. The CDR3 bases are TGTGCCACCAGCAGAGTGGCGGGGGCTGGCGACTATGGCTACACCTTC.

The chain links TRBV10-3 to TRBJ2-7; 8 bases are shared with TRBD1. Germline V lookup: CDR1 ENHRY, CDR2 SYGVKD. V trimming: 6 bases; J trimming: 7 bases; junction bases outside the gene matches: 8. This CDR3 is 13 amino acids long. For the CDR3, the DNA is TGTGCCATCAGCGGCAGGGGGCTTGGAGAGCAGTACGTC. This translates into CAISGRGLGEQYV.

The chain combines TRBV30 with TRBJ1-1, with D possibly TRBD1 on 5 matching bases. V shed 3 bases and J shed 1 base, with 18 bases lying between them. Germline CDR1 GTSNPN, CDR2 SVGIG (reference sequence). The CDR3 runs to 16 residues. The DNA of the CDR3 is TGTGCCTGGAGGACCCGACGGAGGGGCAAGAACACTGAAGCTTTCTTT. Translation: CAWRTRRRGKNTEAFF.

Ten or more counts support this clonotype. This chain connects TRBV12-3 or TRBV12-4 to TRBJ1-2, with TRBD1 identical over 11 bases. CDR3 length equals 15 residues. V lost 5 bases, J lost 4 bases, and 6 bases stayed unmatched. The CDR3 reads CASSVGQGATYGYTF. DNA for the CDR3: TGTGCCAGCAGTGTCGGACAGGGGGCGACCTATGGCTACACCTTC.

The chain joins TRBV12-3 or TRBV12-4 to TRBJ1-6; TRBD1 matches at 9 bases. CDR3 size: 17 residues. V lost 1 base, J lost 2 bases, and 3 bases stayed unmatched. In DNA form, the CDR3 reads TGTGCCAGCAGTTTAGTAGGACAGGGGCCCTATAATTCACCCCTCCACTTT. Protein: CASSLVGQGPYNSPLHF.